The rows below give T cell receptor beta chains drawn from one sample of a study of beta chain features in type 1 diabetes. Assay: immunoSEQ multiplex PCR; the TCRdb copy retains only in-frame clones and omits some. The sample holds some 350,000 clones; 9.6% are singletons and the top ten take 0.45% to 0.65%. The source material was central memory CD4+ T cells from blood. The receptors come from a man between 25 and 39 years old with type 1 diabetes. CDR3s include the opening cysteine and the closing phenylalanine or tryptophan. The order of the fields is D gene, CDR3 length, V gene, clone size, J gene, CDR3 protein, CDR3 DNA. The D gene is left open where the match is weak. Clone size, where shown, is once, few, many, or a class for clones that have expanded.

D: TRBD1; length: 13; V: TRBV5-5; size: few; J: TRBJ1-3; CDR3: CASSTGAGNTIYF; DNA: TGTGCCAGCAGCACAGGGGCTGGAAACACCATATATTTT
D: -; length: 14; V: TRBV4-3; size: few; J: TRBJ1-1; CDR3: CASSQDLSGSEAFF; DNA: TGCGCCAGCAGCCAAGATCTTTCAGGATCTGAAGCTTTCTTT
D: -; length: 14; V: TRBV21-1; size: -; J: TRBJ1-1; CDR3: CASSKATSGTEAFF; DNA: TGTGCCAGCAGCAAAGCCACTTCGGGCACTGAAGCTTTCTTT
D: -; length: 13; V: TRBV28; size: few; J: TRBJ1-2; CDR3: CASGGGYVYGYTF; DNA: TGTGCCAGCGGGGGCGGCTACGTCTATGGCTACACCTTC
D: -; length: 14; V: TRBV4-1; size: -; J: TRBJ2-3; CDR3: CASSQGALADTQYF; DNA: TGCGCCAGCAGCCAAGGGGCCCTCGCGGATACGCAGTATTTT
D: TRBD2; length: 14; V: TRBV7-9; size: many; J: TRBJ2-7; CDR3: CASGRLAGGYEQYF; DNA: TGTGCCAGCGGAAGACTAGCGGGGGGGTACGAGCAGTACTTC
D: TRBD1; length: 14; V: TRBV19; size: -; J: TRBJ1-2; CDR3: CASSRQGRDYGYTF; DNA: TGTGCCAGTAGTAGACAGGGCCGAGACTATGGCTACACCTTC
D: -; length: 14; V: TRBV6-5; size: -; J: TRBJ2-1; CDR3: CASSSPSDGDEQFF; DNA: TGTGCCAGCAGTTCGCCGTCAGACGGAGATGAGCAGTTCTTC
D: -; length: 13; V: TRBV7-3; size: many; J: TRBJ2-7; CDR3: CASGKGSSYEQYF; DNA: TGTGCCAGCGGCAAAGGCAGCTCCTACGAGCAGTACTTC
D: -; length: 11; V: TRBV2; size: many; J: TRBJ2-1; CDR3: CASRAYNEQFF; DNA: TGTGCCAGCAGAGCGTACAATGAGCAGTTCTTC
D: TRBD2; length: 15; V: TRBV6-5; size: few; J: TRBJ2-3; CDR3: CASTSTSGSTDTQYF; DNA: TGTGCCAGCACCTCCACTAGCGGGAGCACAGATACGCAGTATTTT
D: -; length: 13; V: TRBV28; size: -; J: TRBJ2-2; CDR3: CASSRTDTGELFF; DNA: TGTGCCAGCAGCCGTACAGATACCGGGGAGCTGTTTTTT
D: TRBD1; length: 16; V: TRBV5-1; size: -; J: TRBJ2-1; CDR3: CASSYGTGGTYNEQFF; DNA: TGCGCCAGCAGCTACGGGACAGGGGGGACCTACAATGAGCAGTTCTTC
D: TRBD1; length: 13; V: TRBV2; size: many; J: TRBJ1-1; CDR3: CASSWTGGTEAFF; DNA: TGTGCCAGCAGCTGGACAGGGGGTACTGAAGCTTTCTTT
D: TRBD2; length: 15; V: TRBV5-4; size: -; J: TRBJ2-3; CDR3: CASSLGLAGADTQYF; DNA: TGTGCCAGCAGTTTGGGACTAGCGGGAGCAGATACGCAGTATTTT
D: -; length: 14; V: TRBV5-1; size: -; J: TRBJ2-7; CDR3: CASSTGQTLYEQYF; DNA: TGCGCCAGCAGCACCGGACAGACTCTATACGAGCAGTACTTC
D: -; length: 17; V: TRBV18; size: many; J: TRBJ2-5; CDR3: CASSPQSSVVGKETQYF; DNA: TGTGCCAGCTCACCCCAATCCTCGGTGGTGGGGAAAGAGACCCAGTACTTC
D: -; length: 13; V: TRBV27; size: -; J: TRBJ2-7; CDR3: CASSSWPSDEQYF; DNA: TGTGCCAGCAGTTCATGGCCATCGGACGAGCAGTACTTC
D: -; length: 14; V: TRBV18; size: -; J: TRBJ1-5; CDR3: CASSPGVSNQPQHF; DNA: TGTGCCAGCTCACCAGGGGTTAGCAATCAGCCCCAGCATTTT
D: TRBD1; length: 12; V: TRBV6-5; size: few; J: TRBJ1-2; CDR3: CASSRTGYGYTF; DNA: TGTGCCAGCAGTCGGACAGGCTATGGCTACACCTTC
D: -; length: 13; V: TRBV11-1; size: -; J: TRBJ2-2; CDR3: CASSRLGTGELFF; DNA: TGTGCCAGCAGCCGACTGGGCACCGGGGAGCTGTTTTTT
D: -; length: 15; V: TRBV7-2; size: -; J: TRBJ1-2; CDR3: CASSALGGHNYGYTF; DNA: TGTGCCAGCAGCGCCCTTGGGGGCCATAACTATGGCTACACCTTC
D: -; length: 14; V: TRBV6-6; size: -; J: TRBJ1-2; CDR3: CASSRTATNYGYTF; DNA: TGTGCCAGCAGTCGGACAGCCACTAACTATGGCTACACCTTC
D: -; length: 15; V: TRBV19; size: few; J: TRBJ2-1; CDR3: CASSSGARSYNEQFF; DNA: TGTGCCAGTAGTTCGGGGGCCAGGTCCTACAATGAGCAGTTCTTC
D: -; length: 13; V: TRBV7-2; size: few; J: TRBJ2-7; CDR3: CASSPQFGDEQYF; DNA: TGTGCCAGCAGCCCCCAATTTGGCGACGAGCAGTACTTC
D: -; length: 12; V: TRBV29-1; size: many; J: TRBJ2-7; CDR3: CSVNQGTYEQYF; DNA: TGCAGCGTTAACCAGGGTACCTACGAGCAGTACTTC
D: TRBD1; length: 16; V: TRBV18; size: many; J: TRBJ1-1; CDR3: CASSLRQTGTNTEAFF; DNA: TGTGCCAGCTCACTCAGACAGACAGGGACGAACACTGAAGCTTTCTTT
D: -; length: 15; V: TRBV9; size: few; J: TRBJ2-7; CDR3: CASSVMAGNHYEQYF; DNA: TGTGCCAGCAGCGTGATGGCGGGAAACCACTACGAGCAGTACTTC
D: -; length: 15; V: TRBV5-1; size: -; J: TRBJ1-1; CDR3: CASSPSVGVGTEAFF; DNA: TGCGCCAGCAGCCCCTCGGTGGGGGTAGGCACTGAAGCTTTCTTT
D: TRBD2; length: 13; V: TRBV5-6; size: -; J: TRBJ2-3; CDR3: CASSSGTSSAQYF; DNA: TGTGCCAGCAGCTCGGGGACTAGTTCTGCGCAGTATTTT
D: -; length: 15; V: TRBV2; size: few; J: TRBJ2-6; CDR3: CASSTEGGGANVLTF; DNA: TGTGCCAGCAGCACAGAGGGGGGTGGGGCCAACGTCCTGACTTTC
D: -; length: 12; V: TRBV7-9; size: many; J: TRBJ2-1; CDR3: CASSPRDNEQFF; DNA: TGTGCCAGCAGCCCACGGGACAATGAGCAGTTCTTC
D: TRBD2; length: 16; V: TRBV4-3; size: -; J: TRBJ2-7; CDR3: CASSHFSGTSISEQYF; DNA: TGCGCCAGCAGCCATTTCTCCGGGACTAGCATTTCCGAGCAGTACTTC
D: TRBD1; length: 12; V: TRBV30; size: few; J: TRBJ1-3; CDR3: CAHGTDGNTIYF; DNA: TGTGCCCACGGGACAGATGGAAACACCATATATTTT
D: -; length: 13; V: TRBV5-8; size: many; J: TRBJ1-5; CDR3: CASTRQGNQPQHF; DNA: TGTGCCAGCACGCGACAGGGCAATCAGCCCCAGCATTTT
D: TRBD1; length: 18; V: TRBV25-1; size: few; J: TRBJ2-6; CDR3: CASSPPTGQSSGANVLTF; DNA: TGTGCCAGCAGTCCTCCGACAGGGCAGAGCTCTGGGGCCAACGTCCTGACTTTC
D: -; length: 15; V: TRBV7-3; size: -; J: TRBJ2-1; CDR3: CASSANRGGYNEQFF; DNA: TGTGCCAGCAGCGCCAACAGGGGGGGCTACAATGAGCAGTTCTTC
D: -; length: 16; V: TRBV13; size: few; J: TRBJ2-7; CDR3: CASSSTKRYGPYEQYF; DNA: TGTGCCAGCAGCTCCACCAAGAGGTACGGACCCTACGAGCAGTACTTC
D: TRBD1; length: 13; V: TRBV7-2; size: many; J: TRBJ1-2; CDR3: CASSRGQGLGYTF; DNA: TGTGCCAGCAGCAGGGGACAGGGACTCGGCTACACCTTC
D: -; length: 10; V: TRBV29-1; size: few; J: TRBJ2-1; CDR3: CSVSGNEQFF; DNA: TGCAGCGTAAGCGGGAATGAGCAGTTCTTC
D: TRBD2; length: 16; V: TRBV5-4; size: -; J: TRBJ2-7; CDR3: CASSSPAGGTSYEQYF; DNA: TGTGCCAGCAGCTCCCCAGCGGGAGGCACCTCCTACGAGCAGTACTTC
D: TRBD1; length: 16; V: TRBV5-1; size: -; J: TRBJ2-3; CDR3: CASSVGTGDFTDTQYF; DNA: TGCGCCAGCAGCGTAGGGACAGGGGATTTCACAGATACGCAGTATTTT
D: TRBD1; length: 14; V: TRBV28; size: -; J: TRBJ1-2; CDR3: CASGEGQGGRGYTF; DNA: TGTGCCAGCGGTGAAGGACAGGGGGGGCGGGGCTACACCTTC
D: -; length: 15; V: TRBV19; size: few; J: TRBJ1-5; CDR3: CASSANGGFREPQHF; DNA: TGTGCCAGTAGTGCGAATGGGGGGTTCCGGGAGCCCCAGCATTTT
D: -; length: 15; V: TRBV25-1; size: few; J: TRBJ1-1; CDR3: CASSPLGGGGTEAFF; DNA: TGTGCCAGCAGTCCCCTGGGGGGAGGGGGAACTGAAGCTTTCTTT